The 2 T cell receptor beta chains below were found in one sample sequenced in a study of long-term antiretroviral therapy in people with HIV. With survey level as its setting, the immunoSEQ assay was v3.0. Here immunoSEQ multiplex PCR was the method, and the copy in TCRdb shows in-frame clones only, minus some. The data contain tens of thousands of clones, roughly 80% of them seen just once; the ten biggest clones take up around 5%. The sample consisted of unsorted PBMCs, taken 1.5 years after starting antiretroviral therapy. These TCRs come from a man aged 18-30 years with HIV.

The V and J genes are TRBV6-5 and TRBJ1-4; no reliable D call. Trimming took 2 bases from V and 7 from J, leaving 8 bases between them. This CDR3 is built from 13 residues. Germline CDR1 and CDR2: MNHEY and SVGAGI. The CDR3 region is CASSYASGEKLFF. CDR3 in DNA: TGTGCCAGCAGTTACGCATCCGGTGAAAAACTGTTTTTT.

The CDR3 reads CASRDQRAFF. In nucleotides, the CDR3 is TGTGCCAGCAGAGACCAAAGGGCTTTCTTT. The chain uses TRBV28 and TRBJ1-1; unclear D gene. CDR1 and CDR2 from the germline V gene are MDHEN and SYDVKM. Trimming left V 6 bases short and J 11 bases short, with 10 bases between. The CDR3 consists of 10 residues.